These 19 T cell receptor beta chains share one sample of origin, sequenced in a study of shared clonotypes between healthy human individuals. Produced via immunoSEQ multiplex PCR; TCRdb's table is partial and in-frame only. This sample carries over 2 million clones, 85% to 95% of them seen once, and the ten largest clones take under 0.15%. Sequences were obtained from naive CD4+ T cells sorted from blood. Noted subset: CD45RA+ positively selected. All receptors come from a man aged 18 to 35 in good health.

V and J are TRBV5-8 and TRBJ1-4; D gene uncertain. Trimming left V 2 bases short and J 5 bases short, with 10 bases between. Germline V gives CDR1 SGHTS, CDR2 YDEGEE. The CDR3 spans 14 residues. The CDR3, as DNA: TGTGCCAGCAGCTTACTTGGGGTGAATGAAAAACTGTTTTTT. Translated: CASSLLGVNEKLFF.

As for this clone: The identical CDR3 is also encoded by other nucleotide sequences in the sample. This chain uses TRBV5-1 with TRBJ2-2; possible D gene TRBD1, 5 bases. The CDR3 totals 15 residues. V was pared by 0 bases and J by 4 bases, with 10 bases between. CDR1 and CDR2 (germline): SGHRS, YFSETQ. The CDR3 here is CASSLEGSGTGELFF. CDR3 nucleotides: TGCGCCAGCAGCTTGGAGGGGTCGGGCACCGGGGAGCTGTTTTTT.

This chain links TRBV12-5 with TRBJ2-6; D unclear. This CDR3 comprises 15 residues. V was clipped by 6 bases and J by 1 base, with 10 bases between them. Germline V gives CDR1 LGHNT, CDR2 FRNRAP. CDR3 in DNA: TGTGCTAGTGGCCTCGAGGTGTCTGGGGCCAACGTCCTGACTTTC. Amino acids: CASGLEVSGANVLTF.

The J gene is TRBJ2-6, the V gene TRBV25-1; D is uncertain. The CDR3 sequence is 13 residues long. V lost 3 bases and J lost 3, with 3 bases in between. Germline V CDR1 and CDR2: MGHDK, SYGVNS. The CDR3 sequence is CASSDSGANVLTF. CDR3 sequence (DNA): TGTGCCAGCAGTGACAGTGGGGCCAACGTCCTGACTTTC.

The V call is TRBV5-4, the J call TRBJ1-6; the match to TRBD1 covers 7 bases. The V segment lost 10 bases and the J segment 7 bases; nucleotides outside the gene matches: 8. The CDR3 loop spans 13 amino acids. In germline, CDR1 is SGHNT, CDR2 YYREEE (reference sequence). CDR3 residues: CAVHGTENSPLHF. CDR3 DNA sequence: TGTGCCGTCCACGGGACAGAGAATTCACCCCTCCACTTT.

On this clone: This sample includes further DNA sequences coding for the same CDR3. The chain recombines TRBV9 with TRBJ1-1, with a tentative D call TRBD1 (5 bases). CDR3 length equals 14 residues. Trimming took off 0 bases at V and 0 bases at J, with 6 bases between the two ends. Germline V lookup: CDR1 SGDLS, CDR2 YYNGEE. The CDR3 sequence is CASSVAGVNTEAFF. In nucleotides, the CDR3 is TGTGCCAGCAGCGTAGCGGGGGTGAACACTGAAGCTTTCTTT.

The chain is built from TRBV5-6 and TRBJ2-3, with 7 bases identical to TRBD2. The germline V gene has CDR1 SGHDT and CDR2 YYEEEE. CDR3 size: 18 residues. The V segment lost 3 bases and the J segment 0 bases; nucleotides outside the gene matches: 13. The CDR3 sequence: CASSWGGSGYSSTDTQYF. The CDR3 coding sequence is TGTGCCAGCAGCTGGGGAGGTAGCGGGTACTCTAGCACAGATACGCAGTATTTT.

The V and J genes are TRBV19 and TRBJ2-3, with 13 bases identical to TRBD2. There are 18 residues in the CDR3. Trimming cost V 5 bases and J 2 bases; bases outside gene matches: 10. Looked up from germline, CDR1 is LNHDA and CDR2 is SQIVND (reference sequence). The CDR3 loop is CASSSTSGRAAYTDTQYF. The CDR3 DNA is TGTGCCAGTAGTTCAACTAGCGGGAGGGCCGCTTACACAGATACGCAGTATTTT.

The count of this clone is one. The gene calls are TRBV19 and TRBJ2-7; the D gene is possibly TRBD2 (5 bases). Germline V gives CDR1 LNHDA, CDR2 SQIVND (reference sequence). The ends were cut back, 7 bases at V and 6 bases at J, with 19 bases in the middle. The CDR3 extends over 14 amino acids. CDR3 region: CASTPDSSAREQYF. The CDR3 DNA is TGTGCCAGTACTCCGGACTCCTCAGCGCGCGAGCAGTACTTC.

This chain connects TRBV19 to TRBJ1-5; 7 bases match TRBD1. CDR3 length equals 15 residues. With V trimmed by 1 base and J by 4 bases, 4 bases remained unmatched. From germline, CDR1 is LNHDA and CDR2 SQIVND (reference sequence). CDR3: CASSIAKGANQPQHF. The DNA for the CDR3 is TGTGCCAGTAGTATAGCAAAGGGGGCGAATCAGCCCCAGCATTTT. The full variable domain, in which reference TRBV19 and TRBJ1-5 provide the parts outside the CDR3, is DGGITQSPKYLFRKEGQNVTLSCEQNLNHDAMYWYRQDPGQGLRLIYYSQIVNDFQKGDIAEGYSVSREKKESFPLTVTSAQKNPTAFYLCASSIAKGANQPQHFGDGTRLSIL.

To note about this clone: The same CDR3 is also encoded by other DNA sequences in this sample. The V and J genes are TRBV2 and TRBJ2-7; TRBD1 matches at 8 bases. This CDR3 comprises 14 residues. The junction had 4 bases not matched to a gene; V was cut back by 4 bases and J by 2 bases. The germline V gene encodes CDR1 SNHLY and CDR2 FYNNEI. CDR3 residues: CASSGQGATYEQYF. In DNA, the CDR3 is TGTGCCAGCAGTGGGCAGGGGGCCACCTACGAGCAGTACTTC.

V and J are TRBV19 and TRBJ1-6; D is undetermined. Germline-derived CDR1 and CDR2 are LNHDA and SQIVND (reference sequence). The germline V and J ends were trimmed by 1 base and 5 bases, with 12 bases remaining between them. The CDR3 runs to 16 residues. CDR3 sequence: CASSIAARRDNSPLHF. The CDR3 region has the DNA TGTGCCAGTAGTATAGCGGCGCGGAGGGATAATTCACCCCTCCACTTT.

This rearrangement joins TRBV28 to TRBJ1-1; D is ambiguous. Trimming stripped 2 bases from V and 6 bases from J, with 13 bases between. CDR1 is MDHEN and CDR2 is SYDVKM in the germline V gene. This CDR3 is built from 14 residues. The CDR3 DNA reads TGTGCCAGCAGTTTAGCCGAGATGCGCCCTGAAGCTTTCTTT. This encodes CASSLAEMRPEAFF. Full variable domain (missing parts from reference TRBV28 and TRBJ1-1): DVKVTQSSRYLVKRTGEKVFLECVQDMDHENMFWYRQDPGLGLRLIYFSYDVKMKEKGDIPEGYSVSREKKERFSLILESASTNQTSMYLCASSLAEMRPEAFFGQGTRLTVV.

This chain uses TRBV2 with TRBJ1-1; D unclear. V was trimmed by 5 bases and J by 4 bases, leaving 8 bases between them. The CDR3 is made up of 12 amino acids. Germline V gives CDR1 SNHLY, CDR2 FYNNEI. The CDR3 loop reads CASSSLGTEAFF. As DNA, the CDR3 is TGTGCCAGCAGTTCTCTCGGCACTGAAGCTTTCTTT. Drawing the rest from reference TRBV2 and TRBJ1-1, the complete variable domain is EPEVTQTPSHQVTQMGQEVILRCVPISNHLYFYWYRQILGQKVEFLVSFYNNEISEKSEIFDDQFSVERPDGSNFTLKIRSTKLEDSAMYFCASSSLGTEAFFGQGTRLTVV.

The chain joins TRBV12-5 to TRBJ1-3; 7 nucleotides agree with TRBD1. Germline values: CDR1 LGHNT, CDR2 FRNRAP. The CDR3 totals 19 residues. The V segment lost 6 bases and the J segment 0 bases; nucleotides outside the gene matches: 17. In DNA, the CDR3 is TGTGCTAGTGGCAAGAAATGGGACAGCTCCATTAACTCTGGAAACACCATATATTTT. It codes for CASGKKWDSSINSGNTIYF. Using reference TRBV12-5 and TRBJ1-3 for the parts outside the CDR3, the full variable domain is DARVTQTPRHKVTEMGQEVTMRCQPILGHNTVFWYRQTMMQGLELLAYFRNRAPLDDSGMPKDRFSAEMPDATLATLKIQPSEPRDSAVYFCASGKKWDSSINSGNTIYFGEGSWLTVV.

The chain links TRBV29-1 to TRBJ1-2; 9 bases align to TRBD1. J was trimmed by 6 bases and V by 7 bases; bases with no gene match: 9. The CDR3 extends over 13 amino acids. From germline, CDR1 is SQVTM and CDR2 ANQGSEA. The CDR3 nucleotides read TGCAGCGCATCAGCCGGGACAGGGAATGGCTACACCTTC. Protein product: CSASAGTGNGYTF.

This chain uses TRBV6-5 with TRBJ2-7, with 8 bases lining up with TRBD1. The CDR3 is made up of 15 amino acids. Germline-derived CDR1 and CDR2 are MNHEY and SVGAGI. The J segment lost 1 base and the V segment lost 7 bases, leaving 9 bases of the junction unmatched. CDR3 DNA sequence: TGTGCCAGCATGAGGTCACAGGGGGGATCCTACGAGCAGTACTTC. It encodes CASMRSQGGSYEQYF.

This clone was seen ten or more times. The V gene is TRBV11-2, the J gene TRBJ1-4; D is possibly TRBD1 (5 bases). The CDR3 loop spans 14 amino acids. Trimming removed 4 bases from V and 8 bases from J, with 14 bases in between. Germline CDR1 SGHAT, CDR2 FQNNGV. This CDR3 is CASSSPAWGEKLFF. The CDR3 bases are TGTGCCAGCAGCTCTCCCGCGTGGGGCGAAAAACTGTTTTTT.

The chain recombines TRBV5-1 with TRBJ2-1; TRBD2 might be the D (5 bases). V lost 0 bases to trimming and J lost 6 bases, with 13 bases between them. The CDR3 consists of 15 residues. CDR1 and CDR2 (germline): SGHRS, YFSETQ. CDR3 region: CASSLEVGVINEQFF. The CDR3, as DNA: TGCGCCAGCAGCTTGGAGGTGGGAGTGATCAATGAGCAGTTCTTC.